This T cell receptor (beta chain) was documented in a study of vaccination and CD4 T cells after COVID-19. Sequencing of the DNA from cultured CD4+ T cells was carried out with the Oncomine TCR Beta short-read assay. TCRdb reprocessed the PCR reads with MiXCR, giving one entry per CDR3 protein. This sample has around 20,000 distinct CDR3 sequences; less than 35% occur once, and the top ten carry about 2.8%. In regard to this clonotype: The antigen is not known.

Time point described: late sampling 161 to 241 days after vaccination in a few convalescent patients. The treatment here: roughly 11-day PBMC culture with coronavirus spike peptide pools or control peptides (ViraFEST assay). Antigen-specific T cell expansion with peptide pools preceded TCR sequencing in the ViraFEST approach. Having spent roughly 11 days in culture, CD4+ T cells were then isolated by negative selection. V gave up 7 bases and J gave up 0 bases, with 6 bases separating them. Germline CDR1 DFQATT, CDR2 SNEGSKA (reference sequence). This CDR3 comprises 11 residues. Sequences were derived from CD4+ T cells from blood, cultured in vitro, sampled about 7 months after SARS-CoV-2 vaccination. This chain uses TRBV20-1 with TRBJ2-5; D perhaps matches TRBD2 (5 bases). This TCR was sampled from a human donor who had recovered from COVID-19. CDR3 region: CSGEYQETQYF. As DNA, the CDR3 is TGCAGTGGGGAGTACCAAGAGACCCAGTACTTC.